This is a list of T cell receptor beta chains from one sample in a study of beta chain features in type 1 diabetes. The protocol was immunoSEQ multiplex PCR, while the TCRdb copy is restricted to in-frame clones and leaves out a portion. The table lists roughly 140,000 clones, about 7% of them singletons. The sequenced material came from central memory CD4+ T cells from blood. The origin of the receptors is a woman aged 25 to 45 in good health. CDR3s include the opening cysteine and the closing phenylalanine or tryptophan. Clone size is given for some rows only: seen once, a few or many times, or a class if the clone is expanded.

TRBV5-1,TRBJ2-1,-,CASSLGGGPGSYNEQFF
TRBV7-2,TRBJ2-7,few,CASSFDRSSYEQYF
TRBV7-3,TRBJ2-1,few,CASSVLEQGEQFF
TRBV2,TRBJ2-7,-,CASTRQGTSYEQYF
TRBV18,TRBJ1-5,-,CASSPVRNQPQHF
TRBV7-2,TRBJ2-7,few,CASSSPGTGIYEQYF
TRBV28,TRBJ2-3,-,CASSVTGVPDTQYF
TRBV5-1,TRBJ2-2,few,CASSARLAGEAGELFF
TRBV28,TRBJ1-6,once,CASSRQSWALHF
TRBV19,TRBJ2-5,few,CASSPQRAGWKETQYF
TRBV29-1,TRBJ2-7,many,CSVGGPLAYEQYF
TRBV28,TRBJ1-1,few,CASRITGPAFF
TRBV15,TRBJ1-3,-,CATSRDFSGGNSGNTIYF
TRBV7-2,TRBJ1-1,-,CASSHGGSTEAFF
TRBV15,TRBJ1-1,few,CATSPNSGGTEAFF
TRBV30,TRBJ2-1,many,CAWSSGRNEQFF
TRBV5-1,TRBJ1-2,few,CASSLVTEKGYTF
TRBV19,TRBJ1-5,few,CASSMWGGNQPQHF
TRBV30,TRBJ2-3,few,CAWWTGGTDTQYF
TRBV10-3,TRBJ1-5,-,CAITGTENQPQHF
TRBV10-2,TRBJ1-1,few,CASKGGQNTEAFF